A single sample is the source of the 30 T cell receptor beta chains below, sequenced in a study of beta chain features in type 1 diabetes. Overall study findings and caveats: Moderate but significant shortening of TCRB CDR3s was recorded in all four CD4+ subsets from Type 1 diabetes patients.

For these TCRs, the target antigens are not known. Every isolated RNA sample was fully reverse transcribed, so sequencing captured expressed TCRB transcripts. TCRdb's table, derived via immunoSEQ multiplex PCR, lists solely in-frame clones and lacks some. The sample comprises about 700,000 clones, around an eighth of which are singletons, and approximately 0.022% rests with the top ten. The sequenced sample consisted of naive CD4+ T cells from blood. These receptors came from a man between 18 and 35 years old with type 1 diabetes.

In its sample, this clone was seen a few times. V usage is TRBV2 and J usage is TRBJ2-3; D tentatively fits TRBD1 or TRBD2 (6 bases each). Germline V gives CDR1 SNHLY, CDR2 FYNNEI. The V gene lost 8 bases and the J gene lost 3 bases, with 15 bases spanning the gap. The CDR3 totals 14 residues. The DNA of the CDR3 is TGTGCCAGCCCCCCCGGGGGCGGGACAGATACGCAGTATTTT. Encoded protein: CASPPGGGTDTQYF.

A few counts support this clone. This rearrangement joins TRBV7-9 to TRBJ2-7; D might be TRBD1 (6 bases). This CDR3 region has 15 residues. Germline V gene sequence: CDR1 SEHNR, CDR2 FQNEAQ (reference sequence). V gave up 5 bases and J gave up 2 bases, with 16 bases separating them. CDR3 in amino acids: CASSPGQPETYEQYF. The CDR3 nucleotides are TGTGCCAGCAGCCCCGGACAGCCGGAAACCTACGAGCAGTACTTC.

This clone was counted only a few times. The same CDR3 also results from other DNA sequences found in this sample. The rearrangement uses TRBV30 and TRBJ1-2, with a tentative D call TRBD1 (5 bases). Germline V gene data show CDR1 as GTSNPN and CDR2 as SVGIG (reference sequence). This CDR3 contains 13 residues. V dropped 0 bases and J dropped 3 bases, with 8 bases sitting between them. For the CDR3, the DNA is TGTGCCTGGAGTGTCGGGGGAGACTATGGCTACACCTTC. As protein: CAWSVGGDYGYTF.

Only a few counts were recorded for this clone. This chain connects TRBV5-6 to TRBJ1-3; no definite D call. The V end was cut by 0 bases, the J end by 0 bases, with 7 bases between. Germline CDR1 is SGHDT and CDR2 is YYEEEE. The CDR3 extends over 15 amino acids. The CDR3 here is CASSLGSNSGNTIYF. CDR3 nucleotides: TGTGCCAGCAGCTTGGGCAGCAACTCTGGAAACACCATATATTTT.

This sequence joins TRBV7-9 and TRBJ1-6; unclear D gene. Germline V gives CDR1 SEHNR, CDR2 FQNEAQ (reference sequence). The CDR3 spans 15 residues. V was cut by 5 bases and J by 3 bases, with 11 bases left in between. The CDR3 loop reads CASSLEMVYNSPLHF. Written as DNA, the CDR3 is TGTGCCAGCAGCCTAGAGATGGTCTATAATTCACCCCTCCACTTT.

A few counts support this clone. V usage is TRBV5-6 and J usage is TRBJ2-2; no clear D. The CDR3 sequence is 15 residues long. The germline V gene has CDR1 SGHDT and CDR2 YYEEEE. Trimming left V 2 bases short and J 6 bases short, with 14 bases between. CDR3 DNA sequence: TGTGCCAGCAGCTTCGGATTTCGGGCCGCCGGGGAGCTGTTTTTT. It encodes CASSFGFRAAGELFF.

The CDR3 coding sequence is TGTGCCAGCAGTTCTATTGGTGAGACCCAGTACTTC. Its protein is CASSSIGETQYF. The V and J genes are TRBV6-6 and TRBJ2-5; D gene unclear. Per germline, CDR1 MNHNY and CDR2 SVGAGI (reference sequence). Trimming removed 4 bases at V and 5 bases at J, with 8 bases between. The CDR3 is 12 residues long.

The table lists this clone with a few counts. V is TRBV25-1 and J is TRBJ1-6; D call uncertain. V dropped 3 bases and J dropped 9 bases, with 9 bases sitting between them. The CDR3 contains 13 residues. From germline, CDR1 is MGHDK and CDR2 SYGVNS. The CDR3 here is CASSEGVGSPLHF. The CDR3 nucleotides are TGTGCCAGCAGTGAGGGAGTGGGTTCACCCCTCCACTTT.

CDR3 in amino acids: CASSRAGQGTAEAFF. The DNA for the CDR3 is TGTGCCAGCTCACGGGCGGGACAGGGGACCGCTGAAGCTTTCTTT. The V call is TRBV18, the J call TRBJ1-1, with TRBD1 matching over 10 bases. Germline V gene lookup returns CDR1 KGHSH and CDR2 LQKENI. This CDR3 is 15 amino acids long. Germline trimming cut 4 bases from V and 6 bases from J; bases unmatched to any gene: 8.

This clone was detected only a few times. V gene TRBV4-1 combines with J gene TRBJ2-1; 8 bases match TRBD1. The CDR3 extends over 15 amino acids. Looked up from germline, CDR1 is MGHRA and CDR2 is YSYEKL. J gave up 4 bases and V 4 bases, and 6 bases lay outside the gene matches. The CDR3 DNA is TGCGCCAGCAGCCCCCAGGGGGCAGCGTACAATGAGCAGTTCTTC. Translation: CASSPQGAAYNEQFF.

The chain carries TRBV5-1 and TRBJ2-7, with D tentatively TRBD1 (6 bases). The V gene lost 0 bases and the J gene lost 2 bases, with 9 bases spanning the gap. Germline CDR1 SGHRS, CDR2 YFSETQ. The CDR3 runs 14 residues. This CDR3 is CASSLEGQTYEQYF. The DNA of the CDR3 is TGCGCCAGCAGCTTGGAGGGACAAACCTACGAGCAGTACTTC.

The chain uses TRBV6-5 and TRBJ1-5; TRBD1 matches at 9 bases. This CDR3 comprises 13 residues. CDR1 is MNHEY, CDR2 SVGAGI, per germline. The V segment lost 6 bases and the J segment 7 bases; nucleotides outside the gene matches: 4. CDR3 sequence: CASRSTGGQPQHF. CDR3 DNA sequence: TGTGCCAGCAGGAGCACAGGGGGCCAGCCCCAGCATTTT.

This clone came up a few times. The CDR3 loop is CASSPTGQGDTQYF. The CDR3 DNA sequence: TGTGCCAGCAGCCCCACGGGACAGGGCGATACGCAGTATTTT. The chain employs TRBV7-8 and TRBJ2-3; 9 bases map to TRBD1. Trimming took 5 bases from V and 6 from J; bases not matched to a gene: 6. In germline, CDR1 is SGHVS, CDR2 FQNEAQ. The CDR3 has 14 residues.

The V call is TRBV7-2, the J call TRBJ1-5, with 9 bases lining up with TRBD1. The ends lost 5 bases at V and 6 bases at J; junction bases unmatched: 8. Per germline, CDR1 SGHTA and CDR2 FQGNSA. CDR3 length: 15 amino acids. In DNA form, the CDR3 reads TGTGCCAGCAGCGCTAACAGGGGGCTCGGTCAGCCCCAGCATTTT. It translates to CASSANRGLGQPQHF.

This clone was detected only a few times. The identical CDR3 is also encoded by other nucleotide sequences in the sample. This chain connects TRBV14 to TRBJ2-3; no definite D call. Per the germline V gene, CDR1 is SGHDN and CDR2 is FVKESK. Trimming cost V 1 base and J 3 bases, with 2 bases left between them. The CDR3 has 12 amino acids. In DNA, the CDR3 is TGTGCCAGCAGCCAAGTGACAGATACGCAGTATTTT. It codes for CASSQVTDTQYF.

J is TRBJ2-1 and V is TRBV5-1, with D possibly matching TRBD1 (5 bases). CDR3 length: 17 amino acids. The V end lost 1 base, the J end lost 0 bases, and 14 bases lay between the germline ends. In germline, CDR1 is SGHRS, CDR2 YFSETQ. CDR3 residues: CASSLPSTAYSYNEQFF. The DNA for the CDR3 is TGCGCCAGCAGCTTGCCGTCGACAGCCTACTCCTACAATGAGCAGTTCTTC. Together with reference TRBV5-1 and TRBJ2-1, the CDR3 gives the full variable domain: KAGVTQTPRYLIKTRGQQVTLSCSPISGHRSVSWYQQTPGQGLQFLFEYFSETQRNKGNFPGRFSGRQFSNSRSEMNVSTLELGDSALYLCASSLPSTAYSYNEQFFGPGTRLTVL.

This clone appeared a few times. The genes are TRBV11-2 and TRBJ2-3; no definite D call. Trimming removed 0 bases at V and 4 bases at J, with 14 bases between. The CDR3 contains 16 residues. The germline CDR1 and CDR2 sequences are SGHAT and FQNNGV. The CDR3 sequence: CASSLDRSHLSDTQYF. CDR3 coding DNA: TGTGCCAGCAGCTTAGATAGGAGCCACCTTTCAGATACGCAGTATTTT.

The chain links TRBV28 to TRBJ2-7; TRBD1 matches at 8 bases. This CDR3 has 16 residues. V lost 3 bases and J lost 5; bases outside the gene matches: 12. Germline V gene lookup returns CDR1 MDHEN and CDR2 SYDVKM. Here the CDR3 reads CASSFAGQGIWDEQYF. For the CDR3, the DNA is TGTGCCAGCAGTTTTGCCGGACAGGGCATTTGGGACGAGCAGTACTTC.

This clone was detected a few times. Possible read error: a much larger clone is one base away. At the DNA level, this CDR3 is encoded by other sequences in the same sample as well. The V and J genes are TRBV18 and TRBJ1-1; D is undetermined. The CDR3 runs 13 residues. V was shortened by 2 bases and J by 1 base, with 5 bases between the two germline ends. Germline V lookup: CDR1 KGHSH, CDR2 LQKENI. This CDR3 is CASSPTGNTEAFF. For the CDR3, the DNA is TGTGCCAGCTCACCAACGGGGAACACTGAAGCTTTCTTT.

This clone showed up just a few times. V is TRBV18 and J is TRBJ2-1; TRBD2 matches 15 bases. Germline V gene sequence: CDR1 KGHSH, CDR2 LQKENI. The CDR3 has 19 amino acids. Trimming at V came to 5 bases and at J to 4 bases, leaving 12 bases not matched to a gene. The CDR3 region is CASSTRTSGGAAGYNEQFF. CDR3 nucleotide sequence: TGTGCCAGCTCAACCCGGACTAGCGGGGGGGCCGCTGGTTACAATGAGCAGTTCTTC. Supplemented by reference TRBV18 and TRBJ2-1, the full variable domain reads NAGVMQNPRHLVRRRGQEARLRCSPMKGHSHVYWYRQLPEEGLKFMVYLQKENIIDESGMPKERFSAEFPKEGPSILRIQQVVRGDSAAYFCASSTRTSGGAAGYNEQFFGPGTRLTVL.

This chain links TRBV19 with TRBJ2-1, with TRBD2 identical over 8 bases. Germline trimming cut 7 bases from V and 0 bases from J; bases unmatched to any gene: 5. The germline V gene encodes CDR1 LNHDA and CDR2 SQIVND (reference sequence). This CDR3 region has 15 residues. CDR3 bases: TGTGCCAGTATTAGTGCGGGGGGCTCCTACAATGAGCAGTTCTTC. As protein: CASISAGGSYNEQFF.

In this sample, this clone turned up a few times. The V call is TRBV6-5, the J call TRBJ2-7; D is possibly TRBD1 or TRBD2 (5 bases each). Trimming took 3 bases from V and 7 from J, leaving 16 bases between them. Germline V gives CDR1 MNHEY, CDR2 SVGAGI. CDR3 size: 14 residues. The CDR3 region is CASSYVGTSGEQYF. The DNA of the CDR3 is TGTGCCAGCAGTTATGTGGGGACGTCAGGGGAGCAGTACTTC.

The chain combines TRBV27 with TRBJ1-2; 7 nucleotides align to TRBD1. CDR3 size: 14 residues. Germline lookup yields CDR1 MNHEY and CDR2 SMNVEV (reference sequence). Trimming cost V 3 bases and J 5 bases; bases outside gene matches: 6. The chain's CDR3 is CASSFSGTAYGYTF. The CDR3, as DNA: TGTGCCAGCAGTTTCTCCGGGACAGCATATGGCTACACCTTC.

The sample holds a few counts of this clone. The chain carries TRBV4-1 and TRBJ2-6, with 9 bases that match TRBD2. The CDR3 totals 17 residues. Germline V gene sequence: CDR1 MGHRA, CDR2 YSYEKL. V gave up 2 bases and J gave up 1 base; unmatched junction bases: 3. CDR3 residues: CASSQPLAGSGANVLTF. The CDR3 nucleotides are TGCGCCAGCAGCCAACCCCTAGCGGGGTCTGGGGCCAACGTCCTGACTTTC.

V and J are TRBV30 and TRBJ1-2, with no clear D. Germline V lookup: CDR1 GTSNPN, CDR2 SVGIG (reference sequence). The CDR3 spans 13 residues. Trimming left V 8 bases short and J 7 bases short, with 20 bases between. The CDR3 sequence is CARSRRSAGGYTF. The CDR3, as DNA: TGTGCCCGGTCCCGAAGATCCGCGGGTGGCTACACCTTC. The variable domain in full, with the rest retrieved from reference TRBV30 and TRBJ1-2, is SQTIHQWPATLVQPVGSPLSLECTVEGTSNPNLYWYRQAAGRGLQLLFYSVGIGQISSEVPQNLSASRPQDRQFILSSKKLLLSDSGFYLCARSRRSAGGYTFGSGTRLTVV.

The chain carries TRBV30 and TRBJ2-5; maybe TRBD1 (7 bases). The J call could be wrong; TRBJ2-7 is a better fit for the DNA end. CDR1 and CDR2 (germline): GTSNPN, SVGIG (reference sequence). This CDR3 contains 12 residues. The CDR3 DNA sequence: TGTGCCTGGACAGGGGGGAGCAACGAGCAGTACTTC. Translation gives CAWTGGSNEQYF.

There are a few counts of this clone. V is TRBV7-9 and J is TRBJ1-6; unclear D gene. Deletions cut 4 bases from V and 10 bases from J, with 8 bases between. The CDR3 loop spans 12 amino acids. The germline gives CDR1 SEHNR, CDR2 FQNEAQ (reference sequence). As DNA, the CDR3 is TGTGCCAGCAGCTCGTTGGGCTCACCCCTCCACTTT. As protein: CASSSLGSPLHF.

V gene TRBV7-9 combines with J gene TRBJ1-4, with 7 bases aligning to TRBD1. Trimming removed 5 bases from V and 5 bases from J; junction bases left unmatched: 17. The CDR3 loop spans 18 amino acids. The germline V gene has CDR1 SEHNR and CDR2 FQNEAQ (reference sequence). The CDR3 region is CASSLRQLDRAENEKLFF. CDR3 DNA sequence: TGTGCCAGCAGCCTTCGCCAATTAGACAGGGCAGAGAATGAAAAACTGTTTTTT.

In regard to this clone: This same CDR3 is encoded by further DNA sequences in the sample. The chain couples TRBV18 to TRBJ2-7, with 10 bases lining up with TRBD1. CDR1 and CDR2 (germline): KGHSH, LQKENI. The CDR3 sequence is 15 residues long. V gave up 1 base and J gave up 4 bases; unmatched junction bases: 4. In DNA, the CDR3 is TGTGCCAGCTCACCACGGGGACAGGGGTCGTACGAGCAGTACTTC. Residues: CASSPRGQGSYEQYF.

CDR3 sequence reads: CAISDGTLNTEAFF. The CDR3 DNA sequence: TGTGCCATCAGTGATGGGACACTGAACACTGAAGCTTTCTTT. The rearrangement links TRBV10-3 to TRBJ1-1; D may be TRBD1 (6 bases). With 3 bases removed from V and 0 bases from J, the gap between germline ends came to 8 bases. The CDR3 runs to 14 residues. CDR1 is ENHRY and CDR2 is SYGVKD in the germline V gene.